This T cell receptor (beta chain) originates from a study of response to subunit inactivated influenza vaccine. A word on this clonotype: Its antigen is unknown.

Whole-study results and caveats: A suggestion made by the authors is that each seasonal influenza vaccination recruits few new T cells.

Using its own MiXCR run on the RT-PCR reads, TCRdb lists one record per CDR3 protein. Of about 700,000 distinct CDR3 sequences in the sample, 15% to 18% were seen once. This CDR3 comprises 15 residues. V lost 3 bases to trimming and J lost 3 bases, with 11 bases between them. Sample: PBMCs from blood, taken 11 to 12 days after vaccination. The sequence was obtained from a man aged 50 to 59 who received an inactivated influenza vaccine. The V gene is TRBV12-3 or TRBV12-4, the J gene TRBJ2-2; a weak D match, TRBD2 (6 bases). CDR3 sequence (DNA): TGTGCCAGCAGTTTTGGCGGGGTCGACACCGGGGAGCTGTTTTTT. The encoded protein is CASSFGGVDTGELFF.